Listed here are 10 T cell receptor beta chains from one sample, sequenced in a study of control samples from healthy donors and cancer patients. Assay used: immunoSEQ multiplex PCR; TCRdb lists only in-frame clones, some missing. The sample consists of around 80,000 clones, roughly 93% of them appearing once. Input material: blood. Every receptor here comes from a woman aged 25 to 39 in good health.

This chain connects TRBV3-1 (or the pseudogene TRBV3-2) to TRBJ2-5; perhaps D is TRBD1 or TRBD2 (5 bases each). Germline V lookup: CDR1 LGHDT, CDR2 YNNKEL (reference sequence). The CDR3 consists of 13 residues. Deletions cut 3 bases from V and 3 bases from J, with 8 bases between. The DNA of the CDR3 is TGTGCCAGCAGCCAGGGACGGGAAGAGACCCAGTACTTC. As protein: CASSQGREETQYF.

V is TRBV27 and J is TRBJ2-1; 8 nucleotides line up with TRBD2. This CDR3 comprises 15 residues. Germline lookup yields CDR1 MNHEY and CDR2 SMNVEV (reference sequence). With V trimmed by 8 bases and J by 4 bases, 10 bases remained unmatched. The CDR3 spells CASSRLAGAYNEQFF. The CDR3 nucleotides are TGTGCCAGCTCTCGTCTAGCGGGCGCGTACAATGAGCAGTTCTTC.

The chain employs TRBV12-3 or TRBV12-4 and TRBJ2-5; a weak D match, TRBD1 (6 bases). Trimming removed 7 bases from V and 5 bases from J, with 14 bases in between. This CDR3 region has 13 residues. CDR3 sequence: CASTLQGAETQYF. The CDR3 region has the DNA TGTGCCAGCACCTTACAGGGAGCGGAGACCCAGTACTTC.

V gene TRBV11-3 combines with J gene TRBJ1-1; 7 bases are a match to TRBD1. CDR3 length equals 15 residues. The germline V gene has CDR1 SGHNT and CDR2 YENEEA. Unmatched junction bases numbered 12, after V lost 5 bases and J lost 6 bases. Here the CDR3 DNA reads TGTGCCAGCAGCCCAATACAAACAGGGGCTGCTGAAGCTTTCTTT. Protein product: CASSPIQTGAAEAFF.

The CDR3 reads CASSPRLGSGNTIYF. The CDR3, as DNA: TGTGCCAGCAGCCCTAGATTAGGGTCAGGAAACACCATATATTTT. V usage is TRBV14 and J usage is TRBJ1-3; D not certain. CDR1 SGHDN and CDR2 FVKESK come from the germline V gene. The CDR3 is 15 amino acids. V lost 4 bases to trimming and J lost 4 bases, with 14 bases between them.

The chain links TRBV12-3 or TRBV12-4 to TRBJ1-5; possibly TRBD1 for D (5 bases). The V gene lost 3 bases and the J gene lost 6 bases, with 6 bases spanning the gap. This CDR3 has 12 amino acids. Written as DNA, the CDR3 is TGTGCCAGCAGTTTCGGGGGTCAGCCCCAGCATTTT. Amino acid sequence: CASSFGGQPQHF.

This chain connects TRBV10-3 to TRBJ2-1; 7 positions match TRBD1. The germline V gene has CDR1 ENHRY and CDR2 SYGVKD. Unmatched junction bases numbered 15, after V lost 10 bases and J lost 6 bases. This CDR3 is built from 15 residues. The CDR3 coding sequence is TGTGCCACCGGACAGGCGCCCTCCCCCTCCAATGAGCAGTTCTTC. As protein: CATGQAPSPSNEQFF.

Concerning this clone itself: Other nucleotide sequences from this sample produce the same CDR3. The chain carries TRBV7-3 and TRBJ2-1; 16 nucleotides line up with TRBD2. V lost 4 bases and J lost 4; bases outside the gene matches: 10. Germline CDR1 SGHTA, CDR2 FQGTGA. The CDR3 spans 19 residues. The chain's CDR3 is CASSSRGTSGGARYNEQFF. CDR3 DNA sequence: TGTGCCAGCAGCTCCCGCGGGACTAGCGGGGGGGCCAGGTACAATGAGCAGTTCTTC.

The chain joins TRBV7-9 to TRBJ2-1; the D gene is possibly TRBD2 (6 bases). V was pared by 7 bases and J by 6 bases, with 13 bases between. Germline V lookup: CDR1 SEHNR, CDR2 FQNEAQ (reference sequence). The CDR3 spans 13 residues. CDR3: CASTDRGGNEQFF. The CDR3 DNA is TGTGCCAGCACCGACCGGGGAGGCAATGAGCAGTTCTTC.

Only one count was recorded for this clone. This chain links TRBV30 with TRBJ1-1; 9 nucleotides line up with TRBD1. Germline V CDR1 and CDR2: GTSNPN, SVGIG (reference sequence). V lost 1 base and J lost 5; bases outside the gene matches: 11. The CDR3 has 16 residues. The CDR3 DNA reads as TGTGCCTGGAGTGATGTACAGGGGGCTTTTCCTACTGAAGCTTTCTTT. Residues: CAWSDVQGAFPTEAFF.